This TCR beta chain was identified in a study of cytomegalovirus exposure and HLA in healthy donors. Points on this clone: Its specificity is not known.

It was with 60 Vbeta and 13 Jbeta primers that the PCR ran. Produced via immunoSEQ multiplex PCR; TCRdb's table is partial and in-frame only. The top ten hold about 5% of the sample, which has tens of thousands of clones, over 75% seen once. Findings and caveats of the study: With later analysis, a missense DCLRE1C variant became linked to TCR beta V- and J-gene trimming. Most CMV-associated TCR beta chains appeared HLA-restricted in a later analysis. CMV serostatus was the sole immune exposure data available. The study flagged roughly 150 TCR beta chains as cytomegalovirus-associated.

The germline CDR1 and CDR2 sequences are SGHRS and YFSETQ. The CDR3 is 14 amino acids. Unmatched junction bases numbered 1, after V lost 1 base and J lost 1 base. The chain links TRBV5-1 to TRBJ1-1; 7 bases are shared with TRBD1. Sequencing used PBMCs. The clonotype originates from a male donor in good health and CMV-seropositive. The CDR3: CASSLRGQNTEAFF. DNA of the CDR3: TGCGCCAGCAGCTTGAGGGGGCAGAACACTGAAGCTTTCTTT. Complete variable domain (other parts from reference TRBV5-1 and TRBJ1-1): KAGVTQTPRYLIKTRGQQVTLSCSPISGHRSVSWYQQTPGQGLQFLFEYFSETQRNKGNFPGRFSGRQFSNSRSEMNVSTLELGDSALYLCASSLRGQNTEAFFGQGTRLTVV.